These 25 T cell receptor beta chains originate from one sample sequenced in a study of OX40 agonist ivuxolimab in advanced cancers. Library preparation employed the immunoSEQ multiplex PCR assay. The table comes from immuneACCESS by way of TCRdb, which keeps in-frame sequences with V and J called. Part of the clones is missing from these tables; in studies checked, under half for an unresolved V gene and the rest for unknown reasons. Recorded for this sample are 55,000 to 65,000 clones; around 87% of them occurred a single time. The ten largest clonotypes hold about 3.9% of the sample. Sample: CD4+ or CD8+ T cells sorted from blood, taken in a trial of the OX40 agonist ivuxolimab. The source of these receptors is an adult with an advanced solid tumor such as melanoma, head and neck, liver or kidney cancer.

The chain recombines TRBV28 with TRBJ2-2; 10 nucleotides line up with TRBD1. CDR1 is MDHEN, CDR2 SYDVKM, per germline. The CDR3 totals 16 residues. With 6 bases clipped from V and 1 base from J, the junction kept 5 bases outside the gene matches. In nucleotides, the CDR3 is TGTGCCAGCAGGCGACAGGGGGCACAGAACACCGGGGAGCTGTTTTTT. Translated: CASRRQGAQNTGELFF.

The V and J genes are TRBV6-5 and TRBJ1-1; D remains ambiguous. Germline V gene sequence: CDR1 MNHEY, CDR2 SVGAGI. This CDR3 contains 13 residues. V lost 5 bases and J 2 bases, leaving 9 bases between the germline ends. CDR3 coding DNA: TGTGCCAGCAGTGAATTCTTAAACACTGAAGCTTTCTTT. This sequence encodes CASSEFLNTEAFF.

The chain recombines TRBV11-3 with TRBJ2-5; no firm D call. Germline values: CDR1 SGHNT, CDR2 YENEEA. V was trimmed by 1 base and J by 3 bases, leaving 6 bases between them. This CDR3 has 13 amino acids. The CDR3 loop reads CASSLGRKETQYF. The CDR3 region has the DNA TGTGCCAGCAGCTTAGGCCGCAAAGAGACCCAGTACTTC.

The genes are TRBV5-6 and TRBJ1-4; the match to TRBD1 covers 7 bases. Germline V lookup: CDR1 SGHDT, CDR2 YYEEEE. The CDR3 has 14 amino acids. CDR3 sequence: CASTGDGRREKLFF. In DNA, the CDR3 is TGTGCAAGTACAGGGGATGGACGGCGGGAAAAACTGTTTTTT.

V usage is TRBV6-6 and J usage is TRBJ1-5; no clear D gene. In germline, CDR1 is MNHNY, CDR2 SVGAGI (reference sequence). With 5 bases removed from V and 0 bases from J, the gap between germline ends came to 5 bases. The CDR3 loop spans 13 amino acids. CDR3 nucleotides: TGTGCCAGCAGTCAAGATAGCAATCAGCCCCAGCATTTT. Translation: CASSQDSNQPQHF.

This chain connects TRBV5-1 to TRBJ1-6; D remains unclear. CDR1 is SGHRS and CDR2 is YFSETQ in the germline V gene. The CDR3 is made up of 16 amino acids. V lost 0 bases to trimming and J lost 5 bases, with 12 bases between them. In DNA, the CDR3 is TGCGCCAGCAGCTTGGATGGGTCTGGAAATAATTCACCCCTCCACTTT. It is translated as CASSLDGSGNNSPLHF.

This chain links TRBV29-1 with TRBJ2-3, with a tentative D call TRBD2 (6 bases). CDR3 length equals 14 residues. Germline V gene data show CDR1 as SQVTM and CDR2 as ANQGSEA. Trimming pared 3 bases from V and 1 base from J, leaving 11 bases between. CDR3 in amino acids: CSVERGLGTDTQYF. The CDR3, as DNA: TGCAGCGTTGAGCGGGGCCTCGGCACAGATACGCAGTATTTT.

The chain uses TRBV12-5 and TRBJ1-4, with TRBD1 matching over 8 bases. CDR3 length: 16 amino acids. The germline V gene has CDR1 LGHNT and CDR2 FRNRAP. After removal of 1 base from V and 7 bases from J, the junction contained 8 bases not matched to a gene. The CDR3 loop reads CASGLGSGTGGEKLFF. DNA for the CDR3: TGTGCTAGTGGTTTGGGTTCCGGGACAGGAGGTGAAAAACTGTTTTTT. Supplemented by reference TRBV12-5 and TRBJ1-4, the full variable domain reads DARVTQTPRHKVTEMGQEVTMRCQPILGHNTVFWYRQTMMQGLELLAYFRNRAPLDDSGMPKDRFSAEMPDATLATLKIQPSEPRDSAVYFCASGLGSGTGGEKLFFGSGTQLSVL.

The chain combines TRBV5-6 with TRBJ1-4, with D hard to call. The CDR3 covers 13 residues. V was clipped by 0 bases and J by 2 bases, with 2 bases between them. CDR1 SGHDT and CDR2 YYEEEE come from the germline V gene. CDR3 amino acids: CASSLVTNEKLFF. CDR3 DNA: TGTGCCAGCAGCTTGGTCACTAATGAAAAACTGTTTTTT.

The chain has TRBV5-4 and TRBJ1-4; 8 bases fit TRBD1. With V trimmed by 4 bases and J by 3 bases, 5 bases remained unmatched. Germline V lookup: CDR1 SGHNT, CDR2 YYREEE (reference sequence). The CDR3 covers 15 residues. CDR3 nucleotides: TGTGCCAGCAGCCTTGACAGGGGACCTAATGAAAAACTGTTTTTT. Translation gives CASSLDRGPNEKLFF.

The chain carries TRBV6-6 and TRBJ1-2, with D unclear. Trimming took 6 bases from V and 3 from J, leaving 20 bases between them. This CDR3 is built from 16 residues. Germline V CDR1 and CDR2: MNHNY, SVGAGI (reference sequence). CDR3 in DNA: TGTGCCAGCAGGGCCCTCGACGGCCTAAGGGACTATGGCTACACCTTC. Protein sequence: CASRALDGLRDYGYTF.

The chain uses TRBV6-1 and TRBJ1-2, with 8 bases that match TRBD1. CDR1 and CDR2 from the germline V gene are MNHNS and SASEGT. Trimming took 6 bases from V and 8 from J; bases not matched to a gene: 14. The CDR3 covers 15 residues. The CDR3 loop is CASRPRTGWEGGYTF. The DNA for the CDR3 is TGTGCCAGCAGACCACGGACAGGGTGGGAAGGAGGCTACACCTTC.

This CDR3 reads CASSRTGSYGYTF. DNA of the CDR3: TGTGCCAGTAGTAGGACAGGGTCTTATGGCTACACCTTC. The V and J genes are TRBV19 and TRBJ1-2; 8 positions match TRBD1. Trimming cost V 4 bases and J 5 bases; bases outside gene matches: 3. Germline lookup yields CDR1 LNHDA and CDR2 SQIVND (reference sequence). The CDR3 has 13 amino acids.

The table lists this clone with a count of one. The V call is TRBV7-9, the J call TRBJ1-5; the D is unclear. The length of the CDR3 is 15 residues. Trimming took off 3 bases at V and 1 base at J, with 10 bases between the two ends. Per the germline V gene, CDR1 is SEHNR and CDR2 is FQNEAQ (reference sequence). The CDR3 DNA follows: TGTGCCAGCAGCTTTCCAACCGGGAGCAATCAGCCCCAGCATTTT. This sequence encodes CASSFPTGSNQPQHF. Using reference TRBV7-9 and TRBJ1-5 for the parts outside the CDR3, the full variable domain is DTGVSQNPRHKITKRGQNVTFRCDPISEHNRLYWYRQTLGQGPEFLTYFQNEAQLEKSRLLSDRFSAERPKGSFSTLEIQRTEQGDSAMYLCASSFPTGSNQPQHFGDGTRLSIL.

V is TRBV9 and J is TRBJ2-2; the D gene is possibly TRBD1 (5 bases). CDR3 length equals 16 residues. From germline, CDR1 is SGDLS and CDR2 YYNGEE. V lost 1 base and J 6 bases, leaving 16 bases between the germline ends. DNA of the CDR3: TGTGCCAGCAGCGTAACCACTCCGACAGTTGCCGGGGAGCTGTTTTTT. It is translated as CASSVTTPTVAGELFF. The full variable domain, rest sourced from reference TRBV9 and TRBJ2-2, is DSGVTQTPKHLITATGQRVTLRCSPRSGDLSVYWYQQSLDQGLQFLIQYYNGEERAKGNILERFSAQQFPDLHSELNLSSLELGDSALYFCASSVTTPTVAGELFFGEGSRLTVL.

This sequence joins TRBV7-2 and TRBJ1-2; TRBD1 matches 7 bases. Germline V lookup: CDR1 SGHTA, CDR2 FQGNSA. The junction had 9 bases not matched to a gene; V was cut back by 4 bases and J by 7 bases. This CDR3 comprises 14 residues. The CDR3 region is CASSSGTAGGGYTF. As DNA, the CDR3 is TGTGCCAGCAGCTCGGGGACAGCTGGGGGTGGCTACACCTTC.

This chain connects TRBV18 to TRBJ1-1; D unresolved. Trimming stripped 8 bases from V and 0 bases from J, with 13 bases between. The germline gives CDR1 KGHSH, CDR2 LQKENI. CDR3 size: 14 residues. Here the CDR3 reads CASRLTVMNTEAFF. The DNA of the CDR3 is TGTGCCAGCCGTCTGACGGTGATGAACACTGAAGCTTTCTTT.

The chain couples TRBV5-4 to TRBJ2-3, with 7 bases lining up with TRBD2. V dropped 4 bases and J dropped 2; count of bases not matched to a gene: 1. The CDR3 sequence is 13 residues long. Germline-derived CDR1 and CDR2 are SGHNT and YYREEE (reference sequence). The CDR3 DNA reads as TGTGCCAGCAGCCTAGCGGCCACAGATACGCAGTATTTT. Its translation is CASSLAATDTQYF.

The genes are TRBV5-4 and TRBJ1-3; D uncertain. Germline-derived CDR1 and CDR2 are SGHNT and YYREEE (reference sequence). V dropped 2 bases and J dropped 0 bases, with 9 bases sitting between them. The CDR3 contains 15 residues. The DNA for the CDR3 is TGTGCCAGCAGCTTCGAACATACCTCTGGAAACACCATATATTTT. The encoded protein is CASSFEHTSGNTIYF.

The table lists this clone with a count of one. The chain uses TRBV6-6 and TRBJ1-5; tentatively, D is TRBD1 (5 bases). Looked up from germline, CDR1 is MNHNY and CDR2 is SVGAGI (reference sequence). The V and J ends lost 5 bases and 7 bases respectively, with 9 bases between them. The CDR3 is 12 amino acids. CDR3 DNA sequence: TGTGCCAGCAGTACCGGGGCACAGCCCCAGCATTTT. This translates into CASSTGAQPQHF.

This chain links TRBV7-9 with TRBJ2-3, with 8 nucleotides matching TRBD2. In germline, CDR1 is SEHNR, CDR2 FQNEAQ (reference sequence). This CDR3 has 17 amino acids. The ends lost 4 bases at V and 2 bases at J; junction bases unmatched: 11. Written as DNA, the CDR3 is TGTGCCAGCAGCTCCCAAGGGAGCGGGGGCCCCACAGATACGCAGTATTTT. Residues: CASSSQGSGGPTDTQYF.

The count of this clone is one. The gene calls are TRBV25-1 and TRBJ1-3; D remains ambiguous. Per germline, CDR1 MGHDK and CDR2 SYGVNS. This CDR3 is 17 amino acids long. Trimming cost V 1 base and J 4 bases, with 17 bases left between them. The CDR3 nucleotides read TGTGCCAGCAGTGAATCGTTCCCTCCCTCTGAAGGAAACACCATATATTTT. It is translated as CASSESFPPSEGNTIYF.

The chain is built from TRBV7-9 and TRBJ1-4; the D gene is possibly TRBD1 (6 bases). V lost 4 bases and J lost 2, with 11 bases in between. Looked up from germline, CDR1 is SEHNR and CDR2 is FQNEAQ (reference sequence). This CDR3 contains 15 residues. CDR3 amino acids: CASSSRGHTNEKLFF. CDR3 coding DNA: TGTGCCAGCAGCTCGCGGGGACATACTAATGAAAAACTGTTTTTT.

This clone was seen only a few times. The CDR3 DNA reads as TGTGCCAGCGACTTTAGTGTGGGTGGGGGTGTTGCTTTCTTT. This encodes CASDFSVGGGVAFF. This chain uses TRBV28 with TRBJ1-1, with D perhaps TRBD1 (5 bases). This CDR3 has 14 residues. The V gene's germline CDR1 is MDHEN and CDR2 SYDVKM. V was shortened by 8 bases and J by 11 bases, with 24 bases between the two germline ends.

This chain links TRBV4-3 with TRBJ2-5, with D unresolved. The CDR3 length is 15 residues. Germline CDR1 LGHNA, CDR2 YSLEER. V gave up 0 bases and J gave up 5 bases, with 13 bases separating them. CDR3 loop: CASSQDQAAWETQYF. The CDR3 region has the DNA TGCGCCAGCAGCCAAGATCAGGCCGCTTGGGAGACCCAGTACTTC.